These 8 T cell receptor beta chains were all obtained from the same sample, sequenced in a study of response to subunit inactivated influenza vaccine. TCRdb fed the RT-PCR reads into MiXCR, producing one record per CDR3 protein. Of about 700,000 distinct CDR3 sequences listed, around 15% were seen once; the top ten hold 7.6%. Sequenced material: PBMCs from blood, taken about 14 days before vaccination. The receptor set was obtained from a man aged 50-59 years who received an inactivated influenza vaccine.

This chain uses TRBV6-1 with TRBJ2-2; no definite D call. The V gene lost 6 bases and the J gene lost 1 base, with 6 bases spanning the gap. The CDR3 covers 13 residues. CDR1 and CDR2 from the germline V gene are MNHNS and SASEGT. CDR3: CASRVGNTGELFF. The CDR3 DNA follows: TGTGCCAGCAGGGTGGGGAACACCGGGGAGCTGTTTTTT.

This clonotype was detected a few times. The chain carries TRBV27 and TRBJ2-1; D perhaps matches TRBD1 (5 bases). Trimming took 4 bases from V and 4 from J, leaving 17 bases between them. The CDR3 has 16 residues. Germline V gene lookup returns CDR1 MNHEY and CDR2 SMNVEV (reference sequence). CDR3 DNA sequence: TGTGCCAGCAGTTATGACAGTTGGGGTCAATACAATGAGCAGTTCTTC. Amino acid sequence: CASSYDSWGQYNEQFF.

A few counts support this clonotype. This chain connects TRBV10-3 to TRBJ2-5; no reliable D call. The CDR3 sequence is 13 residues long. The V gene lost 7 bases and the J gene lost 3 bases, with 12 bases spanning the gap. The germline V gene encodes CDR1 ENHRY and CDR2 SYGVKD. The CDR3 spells CAITAELEETQYF. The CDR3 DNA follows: TGTGCCATCACAGCAGAACTGGAAGAGACCCAGTACTTC.

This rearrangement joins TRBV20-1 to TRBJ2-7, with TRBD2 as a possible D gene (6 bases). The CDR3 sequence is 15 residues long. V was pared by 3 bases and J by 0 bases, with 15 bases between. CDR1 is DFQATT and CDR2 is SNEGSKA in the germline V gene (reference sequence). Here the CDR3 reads CSARETRSSSYEQYF. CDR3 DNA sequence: TGCAGTGCTAGGGAGACTAGATCATCCTCCTACGAGCAGTACTTC.

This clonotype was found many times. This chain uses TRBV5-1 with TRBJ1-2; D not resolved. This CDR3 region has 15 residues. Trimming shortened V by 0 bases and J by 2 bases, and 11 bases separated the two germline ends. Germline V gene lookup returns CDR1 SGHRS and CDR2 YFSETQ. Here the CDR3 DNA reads TGCGCCAGCAGCTTGGAAGGGAGGACCAACTATGGCTACACCTTC. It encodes CASSLEGRTNYGYTF.

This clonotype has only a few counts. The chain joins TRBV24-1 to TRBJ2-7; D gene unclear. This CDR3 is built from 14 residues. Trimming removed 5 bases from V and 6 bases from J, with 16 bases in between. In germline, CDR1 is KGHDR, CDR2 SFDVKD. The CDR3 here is CATSADLPPFEQYF. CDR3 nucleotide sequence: TGTGCCACCAGTGCCGATCTGCCGCCTTTCGAGCAGTACTTC.

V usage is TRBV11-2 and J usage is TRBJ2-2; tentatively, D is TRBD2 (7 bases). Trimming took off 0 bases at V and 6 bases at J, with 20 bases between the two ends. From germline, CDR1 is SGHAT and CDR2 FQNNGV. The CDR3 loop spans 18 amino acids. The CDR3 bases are TGTGCCAGCAGCTTAGAACTCGGTGGCGGGGGCGGGGCCGGGGAGCTGTTTTTT. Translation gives CASSLELGGGGGAGELFF.

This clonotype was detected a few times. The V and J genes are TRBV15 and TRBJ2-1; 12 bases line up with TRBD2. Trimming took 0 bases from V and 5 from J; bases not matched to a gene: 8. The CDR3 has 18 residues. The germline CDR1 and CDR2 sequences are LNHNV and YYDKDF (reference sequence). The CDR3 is CATSRDWGTSGRHNEQFF. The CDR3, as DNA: TGTGCCACCAGCAGAGATTGGGGTACTAGCGGGAGGCACAATGAGCAGTTCTTC.